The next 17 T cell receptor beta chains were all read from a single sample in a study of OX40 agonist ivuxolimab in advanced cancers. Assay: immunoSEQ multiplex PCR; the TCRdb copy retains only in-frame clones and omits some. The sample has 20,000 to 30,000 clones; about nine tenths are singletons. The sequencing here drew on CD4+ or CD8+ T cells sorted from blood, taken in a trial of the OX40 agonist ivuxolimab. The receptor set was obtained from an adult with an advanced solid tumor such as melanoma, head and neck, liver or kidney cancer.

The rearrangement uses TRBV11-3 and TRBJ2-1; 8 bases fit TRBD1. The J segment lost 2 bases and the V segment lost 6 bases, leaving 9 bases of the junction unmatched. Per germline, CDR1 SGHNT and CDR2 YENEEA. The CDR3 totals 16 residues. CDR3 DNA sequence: TGTGCCAGCAGGAACGGACAGACAGGGGCCTACAATGAGCAGTTCTTC. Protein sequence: CASRNGQTGAYNEQFF. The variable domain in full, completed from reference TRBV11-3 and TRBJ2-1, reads EAGVVQSPRYKIIEKKQPVAFWCNPISGHNTLYWYLQNLGQGPELLIRYENEEAVDDSQLPKDRFSAERLKGVDSTLKIQPAELGDSAVYLCASRNGQTGAYNEQFFGPGTRLTVL.

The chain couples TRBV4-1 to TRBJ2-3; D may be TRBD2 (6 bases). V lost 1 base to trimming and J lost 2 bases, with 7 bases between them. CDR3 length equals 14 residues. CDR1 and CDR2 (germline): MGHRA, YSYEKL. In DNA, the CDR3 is TGCGCCAGCAGCCAAGGGGGGGTCACAGATACGCAGTATTTT. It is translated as CASSQGGVTDTQYF.

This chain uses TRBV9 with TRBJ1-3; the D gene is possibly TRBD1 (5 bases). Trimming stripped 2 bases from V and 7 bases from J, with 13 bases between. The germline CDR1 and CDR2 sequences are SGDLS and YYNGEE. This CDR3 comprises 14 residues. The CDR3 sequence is CASSVGAGMNTIYF. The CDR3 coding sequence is TGTGCCAGCAGCGTCGGGGCCGGGATGAACACCATATATTTT.

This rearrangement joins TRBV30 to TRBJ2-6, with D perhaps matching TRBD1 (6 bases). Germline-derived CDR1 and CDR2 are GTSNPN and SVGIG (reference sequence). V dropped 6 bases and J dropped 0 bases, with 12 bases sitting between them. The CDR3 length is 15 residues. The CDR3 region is CACPEGDSGANVLTF. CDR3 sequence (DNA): TGTGCCTGCCCAGAGGGGGACTCTGGGGCCAACGTCCTGACTTTC.

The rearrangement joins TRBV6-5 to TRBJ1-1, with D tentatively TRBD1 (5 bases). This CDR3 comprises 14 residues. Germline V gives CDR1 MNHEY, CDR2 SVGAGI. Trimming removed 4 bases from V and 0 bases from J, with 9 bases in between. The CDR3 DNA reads TGTGCCAGCAGTTGGGACCGCATGAACACTGAAGCTTTCTTT. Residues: CASSWDRMNTEAFF.

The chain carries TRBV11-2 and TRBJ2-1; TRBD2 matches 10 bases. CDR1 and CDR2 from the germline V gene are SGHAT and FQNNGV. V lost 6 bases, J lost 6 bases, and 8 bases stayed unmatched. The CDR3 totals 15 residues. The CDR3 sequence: CASRASGGQGNEQFF. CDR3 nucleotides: TGTGCCAGCAGGGCTAGCGGGGGTCAGGGCAATGAGCAGTTCTTC.

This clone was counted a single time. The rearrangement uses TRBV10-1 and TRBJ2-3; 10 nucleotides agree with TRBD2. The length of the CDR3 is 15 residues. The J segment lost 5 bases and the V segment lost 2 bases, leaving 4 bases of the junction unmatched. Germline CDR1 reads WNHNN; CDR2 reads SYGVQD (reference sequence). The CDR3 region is CASSELAGVGDTQYF. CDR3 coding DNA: TGCGCCAGCAGTGAGCTAGCGGGAGTAGGAGATACGCAGTATTTT.

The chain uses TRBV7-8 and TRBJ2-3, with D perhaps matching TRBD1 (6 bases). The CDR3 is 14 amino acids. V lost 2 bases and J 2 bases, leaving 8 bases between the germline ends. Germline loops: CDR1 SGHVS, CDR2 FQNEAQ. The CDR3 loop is CASSLTGNTDTQYF. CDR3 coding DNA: TGTGCCAGCAGCTTAACAGGGAACACAGATACGCAGTATTTT.

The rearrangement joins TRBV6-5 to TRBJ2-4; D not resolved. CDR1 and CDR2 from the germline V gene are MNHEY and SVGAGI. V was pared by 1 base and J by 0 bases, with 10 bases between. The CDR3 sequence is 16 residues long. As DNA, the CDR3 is TGTGCCAGCAGTTACTTTTTTTCCTTAGCCAAAAACATTCAGTACTTC. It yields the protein CASSYFFSLAKNIQYF.

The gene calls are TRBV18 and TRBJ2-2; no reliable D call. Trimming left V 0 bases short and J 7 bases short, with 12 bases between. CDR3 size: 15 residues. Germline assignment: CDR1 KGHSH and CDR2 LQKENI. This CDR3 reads CASSPPVTSGGELFF. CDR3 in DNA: TGTGCCAGCTCACCACCGGTCACCTCGGGCGGGGAGCTGTTTTTT.

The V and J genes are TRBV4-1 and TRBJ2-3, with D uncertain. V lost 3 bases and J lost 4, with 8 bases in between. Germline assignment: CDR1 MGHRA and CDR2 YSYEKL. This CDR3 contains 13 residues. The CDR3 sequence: CASSQGYPDTQYF. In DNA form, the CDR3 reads TGCGCCAGCAGCCAGGGCTATCCAGATACGCAGTATTTT.

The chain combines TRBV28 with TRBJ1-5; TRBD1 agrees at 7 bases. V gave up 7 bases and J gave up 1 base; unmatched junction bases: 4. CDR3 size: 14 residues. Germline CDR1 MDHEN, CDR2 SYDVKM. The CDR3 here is CASIQGGSNQPQHF. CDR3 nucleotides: TGTGCCAGCATTCAGGGGGGGAGCAATCAGCCCCAGCATTTT. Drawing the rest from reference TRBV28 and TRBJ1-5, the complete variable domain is DVKVTQSSRYLVKRTGEKVFLECVQDMDHENMFWYRQDPGLGLRLIYFSYDVKMKEKGDIPEGYSVSREKKERFSLILESASTNQTSMYLCASIQGGSNQPQHFGDGTRLSIL.

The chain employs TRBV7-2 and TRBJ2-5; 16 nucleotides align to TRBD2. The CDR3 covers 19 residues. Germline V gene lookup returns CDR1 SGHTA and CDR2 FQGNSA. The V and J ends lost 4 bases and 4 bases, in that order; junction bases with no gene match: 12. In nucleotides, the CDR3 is TGTGCCAGCAGCTCGTTCCCCGGGACTAGCGGGGGGGCACGAGAGACCCAGTACTTC. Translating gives CASSSFPGTSGGARETQYF.

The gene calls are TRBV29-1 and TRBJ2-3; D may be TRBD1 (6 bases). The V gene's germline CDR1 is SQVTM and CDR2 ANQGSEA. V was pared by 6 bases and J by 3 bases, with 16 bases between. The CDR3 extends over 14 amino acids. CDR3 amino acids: CSVPAQGATDTQYF. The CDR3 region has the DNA TGCAGCGTGCCCGCACAGGGTGCGACAGATACGCAGTATTTT.

The CDR3 DNA sequence: TGCGCCAGCAGCCAAGATTCCAGGGGAAGAAATCAGCCCCAGCATTTT. It translates to CASSQDSRGRNQPQHF. The J gene is TRBJ1-5, the V gene TRBV4-3; possible D gene TRBD1, 6 bases. Germline-derived CDR1 and CDR2 are LGHNA and YSLEER. The CDR3 totals 16 residues. V was shortened by 0 bases and J by 4 bases, with 13 bases between the two germline ends.

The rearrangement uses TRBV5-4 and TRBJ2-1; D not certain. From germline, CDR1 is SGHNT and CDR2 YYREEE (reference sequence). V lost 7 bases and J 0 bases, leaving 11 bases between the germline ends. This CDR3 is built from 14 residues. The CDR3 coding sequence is TGTGCCAGCTCAGGAGATAGCTCCTACAATGAGCAGTTCTTC. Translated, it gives CASSGDSSYNEQFF.

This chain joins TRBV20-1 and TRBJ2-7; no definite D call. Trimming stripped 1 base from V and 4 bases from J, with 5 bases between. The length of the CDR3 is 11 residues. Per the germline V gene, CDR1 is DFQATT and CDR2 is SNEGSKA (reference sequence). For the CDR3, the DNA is TGCAGTGCTAGAGTGGGATACGAGCAGTACTTC. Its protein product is CSARVGYEQYF.